A selection of T cell receptor beta chains follows, all from one sample in a study of shared clonotypes between healthy human individuals. Only in-frame clones appear in the TCRdb table, and some are missing; sequencing was by immunoSEQ multiplex PCR. The sample records 550,000 to 700,000 clones, around 78% being singletons. What was sequenced was memory CD4+ T cells sorted from blood. Every receptor here comes from a woman aged 25 to 39 in good health. CDR3s include the opening cysteine and the closing phenylalanine or tryptophan. A D gene is named only where the DNA matches it firmly. The size entry is marked missing in some rows and otherwise reads once, few, many or a size class.

CDR3: CASSFPAGEKYEQYF
DNA: TGTGCCAGCAGTTTTCCGGCGGGAGAGAAGTACGAGCAGTACTTC
size: .
J: TRBJ2-7
V: TRBV28
D: TRBD2

CDR3: CASSNPRDRINTIYF
DNA: TGTGCCAGCAGTAATCCCCGGGACAGAATAAACACCATATATTTT
size: .
J: TRBJ1-3
V: TRBV2
D: TRBD1

CDR3: CASSISGGNKNIQYF
DNA: TGTGCCAGCAGCATTAGCGGGGGGAACAAAAACATTCAGTACTTC
size: .
J: TRBJ2-4
V: TRBV9
D: TRBD2

CDR3: CASSPLDKTREAFF
DNA: TGTGCCAGCAGTCCCCTCGACAAGACTCGGGAAGCTTTCTTT
size: .
J: TRBJ1-1
V: TRBV27
D: .

CDR3: CASRPRGGMNTEAFF
DNA: TGTGCCAGTAGACCACGAGGGGGGATGAACACTGAAGCTTTCTTT
size: .
J: TRBJ1-1
V: TRBV19
D: .

CDR3: CASSERRYEQYF
DNA: TGTGCCAGCAGTGAACGGCGTTACGAGCAGTACTTC
size: few
J: TRBJ2-7
V: TRBV2
D: .

CDR3: CASSKGLSYEQYF
DNA: TGTGCCAGCAGCAAGGGACTATCCTACGAGCAGTACTTC
size: .
J: TRBJ2-7
V: TRBV7-2
D: TRBD2

CDR3: CSVAGSEKLFF
DNA: TGCAGCGTTGCGGGTTCTGAAAAACTGTTTTTT
size: .
J: TRBJ1-4
V: TRBV29-1
D: .

CDR3: CASSPTTDTQYF
DNA: TGTGCCAGCTCACCGACCACAGATACGCAGTATTTT
size: .
J: TRBJ2-3
V: TRBV18
D: .

CDR3: CASSFGGRGTRETQYF
DNA: TGTGCCAGCAGTTTTGGGGGCAGGGGAACGAGGGAGACCCAGTACTTC
size: .
J: TRBJ2-5
V: TRBV28
D: .

CDR3: CASSRLGQRQVYEQYF
DNA: TGTGCCAGCAGCCGTCTGGGACAGAGGCAAGTATACGAGCAGTACTTC
size: .
J: TRBJ2-7
V: TRBV11-2
D: TRBD1

CDR3: CSGLSSGLGNEQFF
DNA: TGCAGCGGCCTATCTAGCGGCTTAGGGAATGAGCAGTTCTTC
size: .
J: TRBJ2-1
V: TRBV29-1
D: TRBD2

CDR3: CASSLQGATGELFF
DNA: TGTGCCAGCAGCCTTCAGGGGGCCACCGGGGAGCTGTTTTTT
size: once
J: TRBJ2-2
V: TRBV11-2
D: TRBD1

CDR3: CASSKASGTSGTQETQYF
DNA: TGTGCCAGCAGCAAAGCGTCCGGGACTAGCGGGACCCAAGAGACCCAGTACTTC
size: .
J: TRBJ2-5
V: TRBV9
D: TRBD2